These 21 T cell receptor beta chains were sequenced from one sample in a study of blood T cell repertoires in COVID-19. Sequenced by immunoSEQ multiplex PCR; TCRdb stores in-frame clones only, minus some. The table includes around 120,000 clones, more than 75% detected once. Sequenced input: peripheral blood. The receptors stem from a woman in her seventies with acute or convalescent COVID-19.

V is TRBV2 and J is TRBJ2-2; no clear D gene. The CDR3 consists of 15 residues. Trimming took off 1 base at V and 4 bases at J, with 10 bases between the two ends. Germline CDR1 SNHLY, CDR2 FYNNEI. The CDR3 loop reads CASSEGEMSTGELFF. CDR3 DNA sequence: TGTGCCAGCAGTGAAGGAGAGATGAGCACCGGGGAGCTGTTTTTT.

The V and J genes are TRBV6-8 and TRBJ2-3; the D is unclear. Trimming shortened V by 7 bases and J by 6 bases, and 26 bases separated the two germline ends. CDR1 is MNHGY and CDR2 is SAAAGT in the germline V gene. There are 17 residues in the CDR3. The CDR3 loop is CASTPHRPLQAQDTQYF. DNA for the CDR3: TGTGCCAGCACCCCGCACCGACCCCTTCAGGCCCAGGATACGCAGTATTTT.

This CDR3 reads CASSRKQGHLNYGYTF. The CDR3 nucleotides are TGTGCCAGTAGCAGGAAACAGGGACATCTTAACTATGGCTACACCTTC. The chain employs TRBV19 and TRBJ1-2; D is possibly TRBD1 (6 bases). The CDR3 sequence is 16 residues long. Trimming left V 6 bases short and J 1 base short, with 18 bases between. Germline lookup yields CDR1 LNHDA and CDR2 SQIVND (reference sequence).

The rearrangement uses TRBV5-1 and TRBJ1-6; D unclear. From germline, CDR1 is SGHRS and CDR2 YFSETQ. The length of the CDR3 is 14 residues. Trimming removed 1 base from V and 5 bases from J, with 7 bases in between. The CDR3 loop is CASSLLLNNSPLHF. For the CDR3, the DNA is TGCGCCAGCAGCTTGCTGTTAAATAATTCACCCCTCCACTTT.

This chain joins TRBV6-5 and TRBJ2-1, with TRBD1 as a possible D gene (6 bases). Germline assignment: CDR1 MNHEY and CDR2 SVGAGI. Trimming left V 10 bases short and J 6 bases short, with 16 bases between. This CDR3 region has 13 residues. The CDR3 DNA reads TGTGCCACCAAGGGGGTGGGGCCCAATGAGCAGTTCTTC. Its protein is CATKGVGPNEQFF.

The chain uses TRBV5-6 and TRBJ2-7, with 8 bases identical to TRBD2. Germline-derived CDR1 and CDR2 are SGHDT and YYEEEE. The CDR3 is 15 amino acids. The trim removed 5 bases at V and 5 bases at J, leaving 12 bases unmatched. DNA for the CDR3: TGTGCCAGCAGGTATATCGGACTAGCTGACCACGAGCAGTACTTC. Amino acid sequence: CASRYIGLADHEQYF.

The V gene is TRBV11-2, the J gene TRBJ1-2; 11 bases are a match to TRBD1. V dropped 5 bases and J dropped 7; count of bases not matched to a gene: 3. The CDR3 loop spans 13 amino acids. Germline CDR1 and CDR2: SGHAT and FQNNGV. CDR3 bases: TGTGCCAGCAGCCCCGGGACAGGGGGTGGCTACACCTTC. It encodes CASSPGTGGGYTF.

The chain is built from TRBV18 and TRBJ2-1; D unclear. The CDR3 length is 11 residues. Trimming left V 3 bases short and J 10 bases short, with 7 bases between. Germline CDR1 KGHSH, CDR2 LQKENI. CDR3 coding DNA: TGTGCCAGCTCACCCTTTAAAGAGCAGTTCTTC. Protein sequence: CASSPFKEQFF.

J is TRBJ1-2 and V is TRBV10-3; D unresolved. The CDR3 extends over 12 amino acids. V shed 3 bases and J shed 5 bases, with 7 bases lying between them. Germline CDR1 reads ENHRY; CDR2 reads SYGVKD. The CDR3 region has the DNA TGTGCCATCAGTGACGGCGGTTATGGCTACACCTTC. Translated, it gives CAISDGGYGYTF.

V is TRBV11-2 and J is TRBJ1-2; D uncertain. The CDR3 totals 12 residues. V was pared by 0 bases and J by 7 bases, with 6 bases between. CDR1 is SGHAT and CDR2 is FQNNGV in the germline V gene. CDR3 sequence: CASSLEGGGYTF. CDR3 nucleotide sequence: TGTGCCAGCAGCTTAGAAGGCGGTGGCTACACCTTC. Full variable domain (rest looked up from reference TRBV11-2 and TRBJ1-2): EAGVAQSPRYKIIEKRQSVAFWCNPISGHATLYWYQQILGQGPKLLIQFQNNGVVDDSQLPKDRFSAERLKGVDSTLKIQPAKLEDSAVYLCASSLEGGGYTFGSGTRLTVV.

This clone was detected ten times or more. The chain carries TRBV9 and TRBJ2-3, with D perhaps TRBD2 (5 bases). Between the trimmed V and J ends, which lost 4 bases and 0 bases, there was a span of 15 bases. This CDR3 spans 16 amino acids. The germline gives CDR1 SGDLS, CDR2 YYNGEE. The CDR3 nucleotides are TGTGCCAGCAGCCCTGGGGAGTCAACTAGCACAGATACGCAGTATTTT. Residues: CASSPGESTSTDTQYF.

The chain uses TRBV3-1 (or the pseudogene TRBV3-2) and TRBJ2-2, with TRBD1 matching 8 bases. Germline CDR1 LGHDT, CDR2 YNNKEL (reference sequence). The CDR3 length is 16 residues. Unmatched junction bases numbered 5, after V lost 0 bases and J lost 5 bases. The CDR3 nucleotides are TGTGCCAGCAGCCAAGAGGGGACAGGAGTAACCGGGGAGCTGTTTTTT. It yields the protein CASSQEGTGVTGELFF.

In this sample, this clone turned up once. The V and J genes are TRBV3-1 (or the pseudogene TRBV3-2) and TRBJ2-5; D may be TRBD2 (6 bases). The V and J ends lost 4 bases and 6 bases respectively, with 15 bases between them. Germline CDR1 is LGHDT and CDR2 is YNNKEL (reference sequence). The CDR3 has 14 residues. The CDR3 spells CASSLGDFLQTQYF. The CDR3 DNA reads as TGTGCCAGCAGCCTAGGGGACTTTCTGCAGACCCAGTACTTC.

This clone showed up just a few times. The CDR3 region is CASSLSQYTGELFF. The CDR3 DNA follows: TGTGCCAGCAGCTTGTCGCAGTACACCGGGGAGCTGTTTTTT. The genes are TRBV5-4 and TRBJ2-2; D gene unclear. In germline, CDR1 is SGHNT, CDR2 YYREEE (reference sequence). The CDR3 is made up of 14 amino acids. V was cut by 1 base and J by 3 bases, with 7 bases left in between.

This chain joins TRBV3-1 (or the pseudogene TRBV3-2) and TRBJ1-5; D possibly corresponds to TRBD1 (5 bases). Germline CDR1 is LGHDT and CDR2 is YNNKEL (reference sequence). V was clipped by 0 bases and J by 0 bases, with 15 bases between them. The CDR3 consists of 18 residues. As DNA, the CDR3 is TGTGCCAGCAGCCAAGATCCCCCGGGGGTAACTAGCAATCAGCCCCAGCATTTT. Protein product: CASSQDPPGVTSNQPQHF.

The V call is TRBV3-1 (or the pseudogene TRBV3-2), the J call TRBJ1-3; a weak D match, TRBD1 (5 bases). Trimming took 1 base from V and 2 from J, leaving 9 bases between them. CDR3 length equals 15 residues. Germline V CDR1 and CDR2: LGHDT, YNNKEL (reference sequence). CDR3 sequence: CASSQGSGAGNTIYF. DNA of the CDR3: TGTGCCAGCAGCCAAGGATCGGGGGCTGGAAACACCATATATTTT.

CDR3 in amino acids: CAWSVGHGQPQHF. The CDR3 bases are TGTGCCTGGAGTGTGGGGCACGGTCAGCCCCAGCATTTT. The rearrangement joins TRBV30 to TRBJ1-5, with D possibly matching TRBD1 (5 bases). Trimming cost V 0 bases and J 6 bases, with 9 bases left between them. Germline CDR1 reads GTSNPN; CDR2 reads SVGIG (reference sequence). The CDR3 spans 13 residues.

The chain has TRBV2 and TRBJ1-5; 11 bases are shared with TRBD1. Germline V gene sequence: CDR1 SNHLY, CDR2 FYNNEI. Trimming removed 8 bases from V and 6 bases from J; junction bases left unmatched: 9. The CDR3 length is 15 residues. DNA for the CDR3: TGTGCCAGCGGAACACCCGGGACAGGGGGTCAGCCCCAGCATTTT. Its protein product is CASGTPGTGGQPQHF.

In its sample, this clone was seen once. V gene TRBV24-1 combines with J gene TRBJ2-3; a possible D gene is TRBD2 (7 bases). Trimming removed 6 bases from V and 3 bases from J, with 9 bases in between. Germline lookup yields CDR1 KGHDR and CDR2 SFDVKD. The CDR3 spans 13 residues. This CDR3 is CATSRGATDTQYF. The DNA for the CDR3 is TGTGCCACCAGTCGGGGGGCGACAGATACGCAGTATTTT.

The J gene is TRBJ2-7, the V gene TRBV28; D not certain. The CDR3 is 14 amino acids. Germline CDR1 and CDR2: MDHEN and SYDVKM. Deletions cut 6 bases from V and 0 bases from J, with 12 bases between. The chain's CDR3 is CASSPSPSSYEQYF. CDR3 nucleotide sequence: TGTGCCAGCAGCCCTTCCCCCAGCTCCTACGAGCAGTACTTC.

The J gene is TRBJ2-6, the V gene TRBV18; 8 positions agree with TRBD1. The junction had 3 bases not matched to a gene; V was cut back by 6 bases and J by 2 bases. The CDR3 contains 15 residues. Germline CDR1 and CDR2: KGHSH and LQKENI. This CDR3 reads CASSQTGAGANVLTF. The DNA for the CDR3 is TGTGCCAGCTCCCAGACAGGGGCTGGGGCCAACGTCCTGACTTTC.